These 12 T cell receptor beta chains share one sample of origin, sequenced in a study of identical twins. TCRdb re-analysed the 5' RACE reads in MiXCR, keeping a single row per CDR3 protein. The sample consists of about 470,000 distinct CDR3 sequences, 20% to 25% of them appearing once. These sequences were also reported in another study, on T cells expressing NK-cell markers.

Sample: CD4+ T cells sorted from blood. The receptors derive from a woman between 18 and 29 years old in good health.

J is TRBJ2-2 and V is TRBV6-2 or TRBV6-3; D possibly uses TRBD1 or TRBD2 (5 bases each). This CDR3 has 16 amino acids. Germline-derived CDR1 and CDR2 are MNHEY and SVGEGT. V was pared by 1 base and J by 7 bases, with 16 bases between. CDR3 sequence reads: CASSYYGTLRIGELFF. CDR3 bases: TGTGCCAGCAGTTACTACGGGACCCTGAGAATCGGGGAGCTGTTTTTT.

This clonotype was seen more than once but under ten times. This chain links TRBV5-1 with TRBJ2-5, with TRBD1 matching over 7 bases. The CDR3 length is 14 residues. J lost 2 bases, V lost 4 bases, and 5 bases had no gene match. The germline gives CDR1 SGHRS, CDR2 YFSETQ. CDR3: CASSGGQIQETQYF. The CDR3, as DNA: TGCGCCAGCAGCGGGGGACAGATACAAGAGACCCAGTACTTC.

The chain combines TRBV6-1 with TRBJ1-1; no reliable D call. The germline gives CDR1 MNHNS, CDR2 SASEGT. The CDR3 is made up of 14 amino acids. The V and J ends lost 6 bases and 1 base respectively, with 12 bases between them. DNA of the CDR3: TGTGCCAGCAGAACCGACTGGGAGAACACTGAAGCTTTCTTT. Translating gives CASRTDWENTEAFF.

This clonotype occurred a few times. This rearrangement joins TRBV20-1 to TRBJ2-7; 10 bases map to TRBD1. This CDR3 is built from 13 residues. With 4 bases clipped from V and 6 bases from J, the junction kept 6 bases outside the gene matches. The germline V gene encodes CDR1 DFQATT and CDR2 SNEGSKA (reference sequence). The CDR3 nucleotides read TGCAGTGCTACAGACAGGGGGCTCTTCGAGCAGTACTTC. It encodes CSATDRGLFEQYF.

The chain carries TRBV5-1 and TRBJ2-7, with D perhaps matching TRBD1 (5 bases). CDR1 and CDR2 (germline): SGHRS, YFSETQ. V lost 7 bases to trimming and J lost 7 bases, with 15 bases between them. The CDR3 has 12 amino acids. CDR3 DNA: TGCGCCAGCTCCGACCAACAGGAAGAGCAGTACTTC. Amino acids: CASSDQQEEQYF.

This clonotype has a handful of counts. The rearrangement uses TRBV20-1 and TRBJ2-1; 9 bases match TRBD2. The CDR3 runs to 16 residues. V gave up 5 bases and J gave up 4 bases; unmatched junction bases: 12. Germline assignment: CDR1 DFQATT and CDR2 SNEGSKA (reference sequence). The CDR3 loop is CSAEGNLAGAYNEQFF. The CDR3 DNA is TGCAGTGCTGAGGGGAATTTAGCGGGGGCTTACAATGAGCAGTTCTTC.

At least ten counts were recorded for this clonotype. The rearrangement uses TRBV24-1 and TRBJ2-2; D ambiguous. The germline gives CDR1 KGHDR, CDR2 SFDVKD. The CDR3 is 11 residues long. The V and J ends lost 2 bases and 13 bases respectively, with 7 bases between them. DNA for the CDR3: TGTGCCACCAGTGATTCGACTTTGCTGTTTTTT. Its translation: CATSDSTLLFF.

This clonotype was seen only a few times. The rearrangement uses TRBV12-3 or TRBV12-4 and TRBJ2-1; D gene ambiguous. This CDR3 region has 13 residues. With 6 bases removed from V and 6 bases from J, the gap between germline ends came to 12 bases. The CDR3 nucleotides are TGTGCCAGCAGGAATACGGCAGGCAATGAGCAGTTCTTC. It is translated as CASRNTAGNEQFF.

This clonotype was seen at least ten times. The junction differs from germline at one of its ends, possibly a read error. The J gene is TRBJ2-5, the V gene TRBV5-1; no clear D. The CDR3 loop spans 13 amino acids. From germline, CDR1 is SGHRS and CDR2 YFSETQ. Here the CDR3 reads CASSLERQETQYF. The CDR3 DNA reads TGTGCCAGCAGCTTGGAGAGACAAGAGACCCAGTACTTC.

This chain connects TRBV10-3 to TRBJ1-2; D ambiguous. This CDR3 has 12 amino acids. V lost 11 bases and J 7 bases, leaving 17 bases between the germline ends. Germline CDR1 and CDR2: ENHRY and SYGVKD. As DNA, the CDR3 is TGTGCCCCCAATCGGGGTCCCGGTGGCTACACCTTC. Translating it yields CAPNRGPGGYTF.

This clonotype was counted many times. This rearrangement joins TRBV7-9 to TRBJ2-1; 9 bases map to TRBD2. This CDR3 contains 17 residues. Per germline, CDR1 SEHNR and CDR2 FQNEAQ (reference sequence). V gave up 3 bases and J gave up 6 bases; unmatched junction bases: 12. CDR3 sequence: CASSFKAAGGRVNEQFF. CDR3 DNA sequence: TGTGCCAGCAGCTTCAAAGCAGCGGGAGGTAGGGTCAATGAGCAGTTCTTC.

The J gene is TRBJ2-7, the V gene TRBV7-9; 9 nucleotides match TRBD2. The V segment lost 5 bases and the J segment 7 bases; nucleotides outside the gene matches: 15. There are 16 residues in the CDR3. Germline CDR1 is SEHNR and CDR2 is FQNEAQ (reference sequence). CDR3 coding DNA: TGTGCCAGCAGCCGATTAGCGGGGGTAACCCCGGGGGAGCAGTACTTC. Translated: CASSRLAGVTPGEQYF.